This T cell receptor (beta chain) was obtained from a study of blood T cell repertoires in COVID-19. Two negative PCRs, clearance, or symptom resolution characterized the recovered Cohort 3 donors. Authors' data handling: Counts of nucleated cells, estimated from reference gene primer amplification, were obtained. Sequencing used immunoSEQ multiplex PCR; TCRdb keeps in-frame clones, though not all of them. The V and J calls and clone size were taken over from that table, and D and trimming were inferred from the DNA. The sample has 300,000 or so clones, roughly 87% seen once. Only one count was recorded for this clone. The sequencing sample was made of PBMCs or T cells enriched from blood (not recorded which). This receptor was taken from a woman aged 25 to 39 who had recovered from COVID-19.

In nucleotides, the CDR3 is TGTGCCAGCAGCCAAGATAGGGGGGGAGGTTCCTATAATTCACCCCTCCACTTT. It codes for CASSQDRGGGSYNSPLHF. The V and J genes are TRBV3-1 (or the pseudogene TRBV3-2) and TRBJ1-6; possible D gene TRBD1, 6 bases. Germline-derived CDR1 and CDR2 are LGHDT and YNNKEL (reference sequence). Trimming pared 0 bases from V and 1 base from J, leaving 13 bases between. This CDR3 spans 18 amino acids.